This T cell receptor beta chain derives from a study of T cells after yellow fever vaccination. TCRdb re-analysed the 5' RACE reads in MiXCR, keeping a single row per CDR3 protein. The table shows hundreds of thousands of distinct CDR3 sequences, with roughly 12% occurring only once. The V and J ends lost 5 bases and 4 bases respectively, with 13 bases between them. The CDR3 is 13 amino acids. Germline-derived CDR1 and CDR2 are SGHDT and YYEEEE. The J gene is TRBJ2-7, the V gene TRBV5-6; D not certain. The receptor was derived from a man aged 30 to 39 who received the YFV17D yellow fever vaccine. This material consisted of PBMCs, taken on the day of the yellow fever booster vaccination. This CDR3 reads CASSFRAGYEQYF. The CDR3 DNA reads as TGTGCCAGCAGTTTCCGTGCCGGTTACGAGCAGTACTTC.